This T cell receptor (beta chain) was profiled in a study of T cells expressing NK-cell markers. Study in general: The authors derived TCR beta repertoires from sorted CD3+CD56+NKG2C+, CD3+CD56+NKG2C- and CD3+CD56-NKG2C+ T cells. Seven donors tested HCMV-seropositive and one tested seronegative among the eight sequenced.

CDR3 length: 17 residues. Each CDR3 protein gets one entry in TCRdb, which reprocessed the 5' RACE reads and gives no DNA. The sample table includes approximately 150,000 distinct CDR3 sequences. The V gene is TRBV21-1, the J gene TRBJ2-2. TRBV21-1 is listed as a pseudogene. The origin of this receptor is a man aged 18 to 30 in good health. Input material: blood T cells: a sorted CD56 or NKG2C T cell subset, CD4+ or CD8+ T cells, or bulk PBMC T cells (not recorded which). The chain's CDR3 is CASSNLAKGRSTGELFF.